The 31 T cell receptor beta chains below were found in one sample sequenced in a study of T cells in Graves' hyperthyroidism and ophthalmopathy. RNA transcripts were the template for amplifying TCR beta CDR3 regions. The TCR CDR3 first-round RT-PCR relied on the HTBI primer set. One entry per CDR3 protein, called by TCRdb with MiXCR from the multiplex PCR reads. The data hold under 700,000 distinct CDR3 sequences, with more than 45% observed a single time. The material sequenced was peripheral blood or thyroid tissue (not recorded which). The origin of the receptors is a woman between 18 and 30 years old with Graves' hyperthyroidism.

The chain joins TRBV2 to TRBJ2-7, with D tentatively TRBD2 (5 bases). Trimming took off 5 bases at V and 3 bases at J, with 11 bases between the two ends. The CDR3 runs 13 residues. Germline values: CDR1 SNHLY, CDR2 FYNNEI. The CDR3 spells CASSPGLIYEQYF. As DNA, the CDR3 is TGTGCCAGCAGTCCCGGACTTATCTACGAGCAGTACTTC.

This clonotype has ten or more counts. J is TRBJ2-6 and V is TRBV2; D possibly corresponds to TRBD1 (6 bases). The CDR3 runs to 15 residues. The V and J ends lost 8 bases and 3 bases respectively, with 14 bases between them. Per germline, CDR1 SNHLY and CDR2 FYNNEI. The CDR3 reads CASETGSNGANVLTF. CDR3 DNA: TGTGCCAGCGAAACAGGGTCTAATGGGGCCAACGTCCTGACTTTC.

This clonotype was observed at least ten times. V is TRBV15 and J is TRBJ1-2; D remains unclear. The CDR3 spans 14 residues. The V gene's germline CDR1 is LNHNV and CDR2 YYDKDF (reference sequence). Trimming left V 4 bases short and J 1 base short, with 10 bases between. The CDR3 is CATSIGRVNYGYTF. The CDR3, as DNA: TGTGCCACCAGCATAGGACGGGTTAACTATGGCTACACCTTC.

The chain recombines TRBV7-8 with TRBJ1-2; possibly TRBD1 for D (5 bases). In germline, CDR1 is SGHVS, CDR2 FQNEAQ. Trimming pared 6 bases from V and 5 bases from J, leaving 13 bases between. The CDR3 loop spans 13 amino acids. The CDR3 DNA sequence: TGTGCCAGCAGGGACACCCTCGGATATGGCTACACCTTC. Its protein is CASRDTLGYGYTF.

J is TRBJ2-6 and V is TRBV7-2, with 7 nucleotides matching TRBD1. Unmatched junction bases numbered 9, after V lost 7 bases and J lost 3 bases. The CDR3 loop spans 16 amino acids. Germline V gives CDR1 SGHTA, CDR2 FQGNSA. This chain's CDR3 is CASMPPTGSGANVLTF. The CDR3 region has the DNA TGTGCCAGCATGCCCCCGACAGGGAGTGGGGCCAACGTCCTGACTTTC.

This chain connects TRBV10-3 to TRBJ1-1; D might be TRBD1 (6 bases). V was cut by 4 bases and J by 3 bases, with 12 bases left in between. Germline V CDR1 and CDR2: ENHRY, SYGVKD. This CDR3 comprises 14 residues. CDR3 in amino acids: CAISAREGDTEAFF. The DNA of the CDR3 is TGTGCCATCAGTGCTAGAGAGGGGGACACTGAAGCTTTCTTT.

This sequence joins TRBV29-1 and TRBJ1-2; 8 bases are shared with TRBD1. The J segment lost 7 bases and the V segment lost 5 bases, leaving 6 bases of the junction unmatched. The CDR3 is 12 residues long. Germline lookup yields CDR1 SQVTM and CDR2 ANQGSEA. This CDR3 is CSVTQGASGYTF. DNA of the CDR3: TGCAGCGTTACGCAGGGGGCGAGTGGCTACACCTTC. Full variable domain (remainder filled in from reference TRBV29-1 and TRBJ1-2): SAVISQKPSRDICQRGTSLTIQCQVDSQVTMMFWYRQQPGQSLTLIATANQGSEATYESGFVIDKFPISRPNLTFSTLTVSNMSPEDSSIYLCSVTQGASGYTFGSGTRLTVV.

The chain has TRBV5-6 and TRBJ2-5, with D possibly matching TRBD2 (7 bases). The CDR3 runs to 17 residues. From germline, CDR1 is SGHDT and CDR2 YYEEEE. The V end lost 0 bases, the J end lost 2 bases, and 17 bases lay between the germline ends. The CDR3 region has the DNA TGTGCCAGCAGCTTGGCCGTCAGAGGGGGGGGACAAGAGACCCAGTACTTC. The encoded protein is CASSLAVRGGGQETQYF. Looking up the rest from reference TRBV5-6 and TRBJ2-5 gives the full variable domain: DAGVTQSPTHLIKTRGQQVTLRCSPKSGHDTVSWYQQALGQGPQFIFQYYEEEERQRGNFPDRFSGHQFPNYSSELNVNALLLGDSALYLCASSLAVRGGGQETQYFGPGTRLLVL.

J is TRBJ2-5 and V is TRBV29-1, with D possibly matching TRBD2 (5 bases). Per germline, CDR1 SQVTM and CDR2 ANQGSEA. V shed 7 bases and J shed 3 bases, with 6 bases lying between them. The CDR3 length is 10 residues. The CDR3 sequence is CSGRKETQYF. CDR3 in DNA: TGCAGCGGGAGGAAAGAGACCCAGTACTTC.

This sequence joins TRBV15 and TRBJ2-5; 9 positions agree with TRBD2. Germline CDR1 reads LNHNV; CDR2 reads YYDKDF (reference sequence). The length of the CDR3 is 15 residues. The ends lost 7 bases at V and 2 bases at J; junction bases unmatched: 8. The CDR3: CATTDQLAGQETQYF. The DNA for the CDR3 is TGTGCCACCACAGACCAGCTAGCGGGACAAGAGACCCAGTACTTC.

The V call is TRBV25-1, the J call TRBJ1-4; D may be TRBD1 (5 bases). Trimming took off 4 bases at V and 4 bases at J, with 16 bases between the two ends. The CDR3 totals 16 residues. Germline loops: CDR1 MGHDK, CDR2 SYGVNS. DNA of the CDR3: TGTGCCAGCAGTGCTAGTGAGGACGGGGGTAATGAAAAACTGTTTTTT. This encodes CASSASEDGGNEKLFF.

This CDR3 is CAWSGSYNSPLHF. In DNA, the CDR3 is TGTGCCTGGAGTGGCTCCTATAATTCACCCCTCCACTTT. The gene calls are TRBV24-1 and TRBJ1-6; D is ambiguous. The CDR3 runs to 13 residues. The germline gives CDR1 KGHDR, CDR2 SFDVKD. The V gene lost 12 bases and the J gene lost 0 bases, with 8 bases spanning the gap.

This clonotype was seen a few times. The chain is built from TRBV7-2 and TRBJ2-7, with D maybe TRBD2 (6 bases). The CDR3 spans 14 residues. The ends were cut back, 5 bases at V and 2 bases at J, with 13 bases in the middle. Per the germline V gene, CDR1 is SGHTA and CDR2 is FQGNSA. The CDR3 is CASSNYAGTYEQYF. The DNA for the CDR3 is TGTGCCAGCAGCAATTATGCGGGGACCTACGAGCAGTACTTC.

The chain couples TRBV7-8 to TRBJ1-1; unclear D gene. V was cut by 8 bases and J by 4 bases, with 14 bases left in between. The CDR3 sequence is 13 residues long. The V gene's germline CDR1 is SGHVS and CDR2 FQNEAQ. The CDR3: CASVPGPSTEAFF. The CDR3 DNA reads TGTGCCAGCGTACCTGGACCGAGCACTGAAGCTTTCTTT.

The rearrangement links TRBV29-1 to TRBJ1-2; tentative D call: TRBD1 (5 bases). This CDR3 is 11 amino acids long. V lost 4 bases, J lost 6 bases, and 9 bases lay in between. Germline V gene lookup returns CDR1 SQVTM and CDR2 ANQGSEA. The DNA for the CDR3 is TGCAGCGTTGGACAGTTCGATGGCTACACCTTC. It translates to CSVGQFDGYTF.

This chain joins TRBV7-2 and TRBJ2-5; D gene ambiguous. V dropped 5 bases and J dropped 5 bases, with 15 bases sitting between them. Germline V lookup: CDR1 SGHTA, CDR2 FQGNSA. The CDR3 loop spans 14 amino acids. DNA of the CDR3: TGTGCCAGCAGCCGGAGTAGCAATGAGGAGACCCAGTACTTC. It translates to CASSRSSNEETQYF.

A word on this clonotype: This may stem from a read error, because a much larger clone lies one nucleotide away. The chain is built from TRBV29-1 and TRBJ1-2; D not resolved. The V and J ends lost 4 bases and 4 bases respectively, with 19 bases between them. The CDR3 covers 15 residues. Germline V gene lookup returns CDR1 SQVTM and CDR2 ANQGSEA. Here the CDR3 reads CSVGAQRGSTYGYTF. DNA for the CDR3: TGCAGCGTTGGGGCCCAGAGAGGGTCTACCTATGGCTACACCTTC.

V is TRBV15 and J is TRBJ1-6; no clear D. The CDR3 runs 14 residues. Germline CDR1 is LNHNV and CDR2 is YYDKDF (reference sequence). V shed 3 bases and J shed 9 bases, with 12 bases lying between them. The CDR3 here is CATSSPRRTSPLHF. CDR3 in DNA: TGTGCCACCAGCAGCCCCCGTAGGACTTCACCCCTCCACTTT.

The chain uses TRBV24-1 and TRBJ2-1; D is possibly TRBD1 (5 bases). CDR1 is KGHDR and CDR2 is SFDVKD in the germline V gene. The CDR3 covers 11 residues. V lost 9 bases to trimming and J lost 9 bases, with 11 bases between them. The CDR3 coding sequence is TGTGCCACCGGTCTAGGGGTTGAGCAGTTCTTC. Its translation is CATGLGVEQFF.

This clonotype was seen ten or more times. V and J are TRBV25-1 and TRBJ1-2; unclear D gene. V gave up 5 bases and J gave up 4 bases, with 5 bases separating them. This CDR3 has 11 amino acids. CDR1 is MGHDK and CDR2 is SYGVNS in the germline V gene. The CDR3 sequence: CASSRAYGYTF. The DNA for the CDR3 is TGTGCCAGCAGTCGGGCCTATGGCTACACCTTC.

The gene calls are TRBV2 and TRBJ1-3; a weak D match, TRBD1 (6 bases). Germline lookup yields CDR1 SNHLY and CDR2 FYNNEI. The CDR3 loop spans 15 amino acids. Trimming removed 4 bases at V and 0 bases at J, with 10 bases between. The CDR3 region is CASSGTGSSGNTIYF. The CDR3 DNA follows: TGTGCCAGCAGTGGTACAGGGAGCTCTGGAAACACCATATATTTT. Drawing the rest from reference TRBV2 and TRBJ1-3, the complete variable domain is EPEVTQTPSHQVTQMGQEVILRCVPISNHLYFYWYRQILGQKVEFLVSFYNNEISEKSEIFDDQFSVERPDGSNFTLKIRSTKLEDSAMYFCASSGTGSSGNTIYFGEGSWLTVV.

With respect to this clonotype: This may arise from a read error, as a much more abundant clone is one base away. This chain uses TRBV6-5 with TRBJ2-2; maybe TRBD1 (5 bases). This CDR3 is built from 15 residues. CDR1 is MNHEY and CDR2 is SVGAGI in the germline V gene. The CDR3 sequence: CAISYGQLNTGELFF. CDR3 DNA sequence: TGTGCCATCAGTTACGGACAACTGAACACCGGGGAGCTGTTTTTT.

The V call is TRBV9, the J call TRBJ1-4, with D possibly being TRBD1 (6 bases). V gave up 2 bases and J gave up 4 bases, with 9 bases separating them. CDR1 is SGDLS and CDR2 is YYNGEE in the germline V gene. The CDR3 sequence is 14 residues long. The CDR3 spells CASSVTGDNEKLFF. In nucleotides, the CDR3 is TGTGCCAGCAGCGTGACAGGCGATAATGAAAAACTGTTTTTT.

The count of this clonotype is one. The rearrangement joins TRBV29-1 to TRBJ2-5; no reliable D call. The CDR3 has 13 amino acids. Germline lookup yields CDR1 SQVTM and CDR2 ANQGSEA. The V end lost 6 bases, the J end lost 0 bases, and 11 bases lay between the germline ends. CDR3 DNA sequence: TGCAGCGTCCGGAGCCCCCACCAAGAGACCCAGTACTTC. It yields the protein CSVRSPHQETQYF.

This clonotype was found a few times. The chain links TRBV7-9 to TRBJ1-1, with D maybe TRBD1 (5 bases). V was pared by 1 base and J by 0 bases, with 9 bases between. Germline V lookup: CDR1 SEHNR, CDR2 FQNEAQ (reference sequence). This CDR3 has 15 residues. The CDR3 sequence: CASSLEIGVNTEAFF. For the CDR3, the DNA is TGTGCCAGCAGCTTAGAGATAGGGGTGAACACTGAAGCTTTCTTT.

The sample holds a few counts of this clonotype. The chain is built from TRBV15 and TRBJ2-6, with D unclear. The CDR3 contains 16 residues. V shed 5 bases and J shed 1 base, with 12 bases lying between them. Germline CDR1 and CDR2: LNHNV and YYDKDF (reference sequence). The CDR3 loop is CATSGIGRSGANVLTF. The CDR3 DNA sequence: TGTGCCACCAGCGGAATTGGGCGGTCTGGGGCCAACGTCCTGACTTTC.

Ten or more counts support this clonotype. The chain is built from TRBV19 and TRBJ2-5; 7 bases are shared with TRBD2. Germline V gene lookup returns CDR1 LNHDA and CDR2 SQIVND (reference sequence). Germline trimming cut 5 bases from V and 4 bases from J; bases unmatched to any gene: 7. The CDR3 extends over 14 amino acids. This CDR3 is CASSLREIRETQYF. CDR3 nucleotide sequence: TGTGCCAGTAGTTTGCGGGAGATCCGAGAGACCCAGTACTTC.

Only a few counts were recorded for this clonotype. The chain has TRBV12-3 or TRBV12-4 and TRBJ2-7, with 7 bases lining up with TRBD2. The CDR3 contains 13 residues. Germline trimming cut 5 bases from V and 5 bases from J; bases unmatched to any gene: 6. The CDR3 region has the DNA TGTGCCAGCAGTCGGGACTACCAAGACGAGCAGTACTTC. Encoded protein: CASSRDYQDEQYF.

This clonotype was recorded many times. Mismatch with germline at one junction end may stem from a read error. The CDR3 reads CASSFGTGVGETQYF. Here the CDR3 DNA reads TGTGCTAGCAGCTTCGGGACAGGGGTGGGGGAGACCCAGTACTTC. The chain couples TRBV7-7 to TRBJ2-5; TRBD1 matches 10 bases. CDR3 length: 15 amino acids. The V gene's germline CDR1 is SSHAT and CDR2 FNYEAQ (reference sequence). The full variable domain, rest sourced from reference TRBV7-7 and TRBJ2-5, is GAGVSQSPRYKVTKRGQDVTLRCDPISSHATLYWYQQALGQGPEFLTYFNYEAQPDKSGLPSDRFSAERPEGSISTLTIQRTEQRDSAMYRCASSFGTGVGETQYFGPGTRLLVL.

This clonotype was observed a handful of times. This chain joins TRBV20-1 and TRBJ2-7, with TRBD2 matching over 11 bases. This CDR3 is built from 15 residues. J lost 6 bases, V lost 3 bases, and 10 bases had no gene match. The germline V gene has CDR1 DFQATT and CDR2 SNEGSKA (reference sequence). CDR3 nucleotides: TGCAGTGCTAGGACGAGGTCGCTAGCGGGAGGCGAGCAGTACTTC. It encodes CSARTRSLAGGEQYF.

The gene calls are TRBV5-1 and TRBJ1-4; weak D call: TRBD1 (5 bases). CDR3 length: 15 residues. Looked up from germline, CDR1 is SGHRS and CDR2 is YFSETQ. The germline V and J ends were trimmed by 0 bases and 8 bases, with 14 bases remaining between them. The CDR3 DNA is TGCGCCAGCAGCTTGGACACCGGGGGAGGGGAAAAACTGTTTTTT. Protein sequence: CASSLDTGGGEKLFF.